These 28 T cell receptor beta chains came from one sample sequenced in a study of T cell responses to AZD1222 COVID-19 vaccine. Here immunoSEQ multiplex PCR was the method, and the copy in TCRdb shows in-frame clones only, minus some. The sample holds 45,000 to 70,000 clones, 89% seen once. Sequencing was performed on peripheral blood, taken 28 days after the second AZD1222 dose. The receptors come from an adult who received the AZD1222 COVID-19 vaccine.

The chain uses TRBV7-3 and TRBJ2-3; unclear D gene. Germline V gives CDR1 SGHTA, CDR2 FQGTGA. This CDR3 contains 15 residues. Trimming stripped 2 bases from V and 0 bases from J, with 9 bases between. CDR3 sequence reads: CASSLLPPSTDTQYF. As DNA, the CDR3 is TGTGCCAGCAGCTTATTGCCCCCCAGCACAGATACGCAGTATTTT.

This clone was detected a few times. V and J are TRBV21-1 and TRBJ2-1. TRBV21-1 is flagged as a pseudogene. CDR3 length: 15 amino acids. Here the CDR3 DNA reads TGTGCCAGCAGCAAGATCGATGGGGCCTACAATGAGCAGTTCTTC. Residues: CASSKIDGAYNEQFF.

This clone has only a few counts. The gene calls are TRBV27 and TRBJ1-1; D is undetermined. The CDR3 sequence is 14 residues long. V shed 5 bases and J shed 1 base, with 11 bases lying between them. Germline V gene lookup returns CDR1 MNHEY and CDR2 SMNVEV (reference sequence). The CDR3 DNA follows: TGTGCCAGCAGTCCACGACCCTCGAACACTGAAGCTTTCTTT. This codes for CASSPRPSNTEAFF.

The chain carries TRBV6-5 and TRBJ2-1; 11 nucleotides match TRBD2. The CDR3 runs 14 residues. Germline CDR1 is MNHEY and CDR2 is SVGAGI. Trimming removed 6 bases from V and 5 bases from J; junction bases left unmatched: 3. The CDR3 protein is CASRGTSGNNEQFF. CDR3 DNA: TGTGCCAGCAGAGGGACTAGCGGTAACAATGAGCAGTTCTTC.

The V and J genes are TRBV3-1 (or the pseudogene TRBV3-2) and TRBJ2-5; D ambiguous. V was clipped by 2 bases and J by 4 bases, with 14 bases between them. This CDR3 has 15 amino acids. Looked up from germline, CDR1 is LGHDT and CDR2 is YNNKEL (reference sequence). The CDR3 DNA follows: TGTGCCAGCAGCCAACAACCAGGACGGCCAGAGACCCAGTACTTC. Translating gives CASSQQPGRPETQYF.

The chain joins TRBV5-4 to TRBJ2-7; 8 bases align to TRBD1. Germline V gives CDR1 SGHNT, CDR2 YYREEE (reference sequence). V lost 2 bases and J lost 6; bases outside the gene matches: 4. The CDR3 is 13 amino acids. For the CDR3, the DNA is TGTGCCAGCAGCTTTACCACAGGGGGCGAGCAGTACTTC. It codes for CASSFTTGGEQYF.

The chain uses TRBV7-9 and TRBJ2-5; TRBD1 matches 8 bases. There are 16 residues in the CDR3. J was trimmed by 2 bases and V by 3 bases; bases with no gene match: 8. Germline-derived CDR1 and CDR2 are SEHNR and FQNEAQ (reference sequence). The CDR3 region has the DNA TGTGCCAGCAGCTTTTCCGGGACAGGCCCACAAGAGACCCAGTACTTC. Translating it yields CASSFSGTGPQETQYF.

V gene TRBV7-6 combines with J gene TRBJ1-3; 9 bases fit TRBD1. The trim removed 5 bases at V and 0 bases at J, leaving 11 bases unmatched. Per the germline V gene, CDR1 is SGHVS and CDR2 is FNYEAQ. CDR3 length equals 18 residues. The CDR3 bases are TGTGCCAGCAGCCGTCCGGGACAGGGACCAAGCTCTGGAAACACCATATATTTT. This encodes CASSRPGQGPSSGNTIYF. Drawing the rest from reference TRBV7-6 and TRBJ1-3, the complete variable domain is GAGVSQSPRYKVTKRGQDVALRCDPISGHVSLYWYRQALGQGPEFLTYFNYEAQQDKSGLPNDRFSAERPEGSISTLTIQRTEQRDSAMYRCASSRPGQGPSSGNTIYFGEGSWLTVV.

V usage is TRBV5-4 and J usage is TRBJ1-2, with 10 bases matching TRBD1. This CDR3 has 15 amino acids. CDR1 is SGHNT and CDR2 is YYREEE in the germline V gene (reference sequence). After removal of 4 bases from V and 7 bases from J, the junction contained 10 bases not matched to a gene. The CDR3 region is CASSQRGQGNRGYTF. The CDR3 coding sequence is TGTGCCAGCAGCCAAAGGGGACAGGGGAACCGTGGCTACACCTTC.

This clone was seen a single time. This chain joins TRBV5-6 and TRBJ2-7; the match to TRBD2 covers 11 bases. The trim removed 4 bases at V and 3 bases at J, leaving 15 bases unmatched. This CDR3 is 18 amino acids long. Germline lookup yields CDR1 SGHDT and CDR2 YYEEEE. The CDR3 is CASSQLAGASYGNYEQYF. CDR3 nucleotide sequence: TGTGCCAGCAGCCAACTAGCGGGAGCATCTTACGGTAACTACGAGCAGTACTTC.

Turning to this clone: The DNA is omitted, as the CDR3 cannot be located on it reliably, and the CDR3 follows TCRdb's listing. This CDR3 reads CASSTTWGQGTSGRDLNEQFF. The chain is built from TRBV21-1 and TRBJ2-1; the table's TRBD2 call for D was not verified on the DNA. TRBV21-1 is a known pseudogene. The CDR3 comprises 21 residues, both ends counted.

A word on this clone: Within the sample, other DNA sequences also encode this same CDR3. The CDR3 here is CASSLTENTEAFF. Here the CDR3 DNA reads TGTGCCAGCAGCTTGACAGAGAACACTGAAGCTTTCTTT. The chain is built from TRBV7-2 and TRBJ1-1; D perhaps matches TRBD1 (5 bases). The CDR3 loop spans 13 amino acids. The V end was cut by 3 bases, the J end by 1 base, with 6 bases between. Germline CDR1 is SGHTA and CDR2 is FQGNSA.

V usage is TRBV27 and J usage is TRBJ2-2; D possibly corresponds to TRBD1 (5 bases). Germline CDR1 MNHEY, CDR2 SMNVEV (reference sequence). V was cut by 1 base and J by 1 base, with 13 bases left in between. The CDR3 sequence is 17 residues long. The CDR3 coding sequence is TGTGCCAGCAGTTTATTATCCTCCCAGGGGAACACCGGGGAGCTGTTTTTT. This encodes CASSLLSSQGNTGELFF.

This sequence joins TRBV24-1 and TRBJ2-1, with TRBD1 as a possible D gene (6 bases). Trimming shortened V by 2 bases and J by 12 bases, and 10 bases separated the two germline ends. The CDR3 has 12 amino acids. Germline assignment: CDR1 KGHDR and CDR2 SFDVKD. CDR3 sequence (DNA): TGTGCCACCAGTGATTCGACAGGCGCGCAGTTCTTC. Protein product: CATSDSTGAQFF.

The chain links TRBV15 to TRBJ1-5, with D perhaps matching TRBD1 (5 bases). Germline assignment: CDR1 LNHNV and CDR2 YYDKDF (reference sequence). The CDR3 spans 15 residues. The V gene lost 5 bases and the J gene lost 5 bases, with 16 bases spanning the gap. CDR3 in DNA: TGTGCCACCAGCCCTACGGGACGGCGGGATCAGCCCCAGCATTTT. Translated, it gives CATSPTGRRDQPQHF.

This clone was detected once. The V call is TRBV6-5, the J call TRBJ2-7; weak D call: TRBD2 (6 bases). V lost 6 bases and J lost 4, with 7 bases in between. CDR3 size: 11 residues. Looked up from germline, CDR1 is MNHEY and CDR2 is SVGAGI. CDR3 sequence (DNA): TGTGCCAGCAGCGGGGGTTACGAGCAGTACTTC. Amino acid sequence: CASSGGYEQYF.

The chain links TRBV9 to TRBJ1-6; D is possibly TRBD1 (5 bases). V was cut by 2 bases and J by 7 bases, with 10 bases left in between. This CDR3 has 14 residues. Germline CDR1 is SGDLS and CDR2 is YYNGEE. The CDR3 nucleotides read TGTGCCAGCAGCGTCCAGGGAGAAAATTCACCCCTCCACTTT. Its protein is CASSVQGENSPLHF.

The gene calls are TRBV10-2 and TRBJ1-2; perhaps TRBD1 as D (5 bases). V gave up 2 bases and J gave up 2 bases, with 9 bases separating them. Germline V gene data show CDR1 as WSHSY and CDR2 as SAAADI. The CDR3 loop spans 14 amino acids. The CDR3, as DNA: TGCGCCAGCAGTGAGGGGACCGGGAACTATGGCTACACCTTC. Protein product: CASSEGTGNYGYTF.

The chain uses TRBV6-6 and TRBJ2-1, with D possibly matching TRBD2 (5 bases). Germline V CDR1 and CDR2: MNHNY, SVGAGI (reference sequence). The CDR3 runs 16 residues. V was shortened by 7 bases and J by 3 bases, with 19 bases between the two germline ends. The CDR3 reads CASTIETSGNYNEQFF. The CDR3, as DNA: TGTGCCAGCACCATAGAGACGTCGGGAAACTACAATGAGCAGTTCTTC.

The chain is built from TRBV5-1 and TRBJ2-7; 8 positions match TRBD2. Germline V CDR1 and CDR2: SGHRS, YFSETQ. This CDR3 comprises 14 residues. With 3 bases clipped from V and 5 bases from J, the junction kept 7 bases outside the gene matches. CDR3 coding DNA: TGCGCCAGCAGCTCAGCGGGAGCGAGTAACGAGCAGTACTTC. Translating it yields CASSSAGASNEQYF.

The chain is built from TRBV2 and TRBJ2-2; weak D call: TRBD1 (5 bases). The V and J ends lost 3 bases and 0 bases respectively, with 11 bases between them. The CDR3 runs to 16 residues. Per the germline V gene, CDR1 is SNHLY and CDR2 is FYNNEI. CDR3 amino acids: CASSEERTTNTGELFF. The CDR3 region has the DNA TGTGCCAGCAGTGAGGAAAGGACAACGAACACCGGGGAGCTGTTTTTT. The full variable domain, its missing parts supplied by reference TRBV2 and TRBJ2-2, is EPEVTQTPSHQVTQMGQEVILRCVPISNHLYFYWYRQILGQKVEFLVSFYNNEISEKSEIFDDQFSVERPDGSNFTLKIRSTKLEDSAMYFCASSEERTTNTGELFFGEGSRLTVL.

Written as DNA, the CDR3 is TGTGCCAGCAAAGAGGGACCCTCGACTGAAGCTTTCTTT. Its protein product is CASKEGPSTEAFF. This chain joins TRBV6-6 and TRBJ1-1; D is possibly TRBD1 (5 bases). Trimming removed 7 bases from V and 5 bases from J, with 14 bases in between. CDR3 length equals 13 residues. CDR1 is MNHNY, CDR2 SVGAGI, per germline (reference sequence).

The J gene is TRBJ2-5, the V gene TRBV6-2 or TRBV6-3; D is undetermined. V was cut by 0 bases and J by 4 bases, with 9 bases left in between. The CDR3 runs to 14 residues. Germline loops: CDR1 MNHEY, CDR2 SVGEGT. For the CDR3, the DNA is TGTGCCAGCAGTTACTCAGTTGCGATAGAGACCCAGTACTTC. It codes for CASSYSVAIETQYF.

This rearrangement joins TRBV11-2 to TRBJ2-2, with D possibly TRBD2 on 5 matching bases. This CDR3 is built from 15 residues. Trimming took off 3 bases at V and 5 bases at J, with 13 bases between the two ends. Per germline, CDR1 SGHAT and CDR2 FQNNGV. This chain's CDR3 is CASSFERALTGELFF. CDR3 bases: TGTGCCAGCAGCTTTGAGAGGGCCCTAACCGGGGAGCTGTTTTTT.

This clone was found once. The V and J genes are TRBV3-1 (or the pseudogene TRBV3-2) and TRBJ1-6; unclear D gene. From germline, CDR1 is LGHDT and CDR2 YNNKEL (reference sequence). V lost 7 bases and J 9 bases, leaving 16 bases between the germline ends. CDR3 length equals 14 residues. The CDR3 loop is CASTGGPRGSPLHF. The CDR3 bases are TGTGCCAGCACCGGAGGGCCGCGGGGTTCACCCCTCCACTTT.

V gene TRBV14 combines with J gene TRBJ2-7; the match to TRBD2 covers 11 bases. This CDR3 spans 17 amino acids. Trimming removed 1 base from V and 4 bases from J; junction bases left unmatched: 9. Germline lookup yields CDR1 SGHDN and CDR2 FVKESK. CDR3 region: CASSQAVTSGRGYEQYF. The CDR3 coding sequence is TGTGCCAGCAGCCAAGCAGTAACTAGCGGGAGAGGGTACGAGCAGTACTTC. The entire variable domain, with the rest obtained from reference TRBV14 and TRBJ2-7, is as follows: EAGVTQFPSHSVIEKGQTVTLRCDPISGHDNLYWYRRVMGKEIKFLLHFVKESKQDESGMPNNRFLAERTGGTYSTLKVQPAELEDSGVYFCASSQAVTSGRGYEQYFGPGTRLTVT.

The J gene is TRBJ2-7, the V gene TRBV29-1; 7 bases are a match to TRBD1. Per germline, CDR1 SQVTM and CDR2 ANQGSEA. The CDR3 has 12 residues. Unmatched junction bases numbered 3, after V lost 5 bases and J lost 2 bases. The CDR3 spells CSVLTGTYEQYF. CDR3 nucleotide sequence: TGCAGCGTTTTGACAGGGACCTACGAGCAGTACTTC.

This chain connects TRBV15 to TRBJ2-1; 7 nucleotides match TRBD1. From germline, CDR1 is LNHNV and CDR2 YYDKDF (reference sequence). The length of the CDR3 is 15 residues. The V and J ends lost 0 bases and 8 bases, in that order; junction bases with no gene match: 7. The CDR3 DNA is TGTGCCACCAGCAGAGATTTGGGGACAGTGGATGAGCAGTTCTTC. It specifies CATSRDLGTVDEQFF.